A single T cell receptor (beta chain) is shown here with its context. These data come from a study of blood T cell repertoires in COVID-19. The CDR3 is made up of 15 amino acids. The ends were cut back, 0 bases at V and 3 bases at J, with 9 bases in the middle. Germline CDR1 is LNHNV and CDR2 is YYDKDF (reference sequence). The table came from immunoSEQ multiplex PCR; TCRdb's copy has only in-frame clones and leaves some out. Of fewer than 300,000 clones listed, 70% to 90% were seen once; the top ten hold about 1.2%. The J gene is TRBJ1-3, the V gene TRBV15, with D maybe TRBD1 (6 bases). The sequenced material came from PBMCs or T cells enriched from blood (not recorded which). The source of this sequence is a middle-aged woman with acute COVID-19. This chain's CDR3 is CATSRDRGDGNTIYF. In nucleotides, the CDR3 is TGTGCCACCAGCAGAGACAGGGGTGATGGAAACACCATATATTTT.